A single sample is the source of the 27 T cell receptor beta chains below, sequenced in a study of blood T cell repertoires in COVID-19. This table comes from immunoSEQ multiplex PCR, and its TCRdb copy is limited to in-frame clones, with some not included. The sample gives about 98,000 clones, about 90% of which show up once; about 4.2% is in the top ten. Material for sequencing was peripheral blood. The receptors were gathered from a man aged 65 to 85 with acute or convalescent COVID-19.

The V gene is TRBV18, the J gene TRBJ1-1; D uncertain. The germline V gene has CDR1 KGHSH and CDR2 LQKENI. The CDR3 contains 17 residues. The ends were cut back, 1 base at V and 1 base at J, with 16 bases in the middle. CDR3 in amino acids: CASSPLGKGGENTEAFF. The CDR3 coding sequence is TGTGCCAGCTCACCACTGGGGAAGGGCGGGGAGAACACTGAAGCTTTCTTT.

This clone is a singleton in its sample. The gene calls are TRBV5-1 and TRBJ1-6; possibly TRBD1 for D (6 bases). Germline CDR1 is SGHRS and CDR2 is YFSETQ. Trimming removed 0 bases from V and 6 bases from J, with 10 bases in between. There are 15 residues in the CDR3. CDR3 bases: TGCGCCAGCAGCTTGGCCCAGGGGCGTAATTCACCCCTCCACTTT. Protein product: CASSLAQGRNSPLHF.

This clone was observed a single time. V is TRBV21-1 and J is TRBJ1-1. TRBV21-1 is labeled a pseudogene. The CDR3 spans 17 residues. CDR3 sequence reads: CASSKAPLGREGTEAFF. DNA for the CDR3: TGTGCCAGCAGCAAAGCCCCCCTAGGACGGGAGGGCACTGAAGCTTTCTTT.

The chain joins TRBV9 to TRBJ2-3; possibly TRBD2 for D (6 bases). Trimming took off 6 bases at V and 6 bases at J, with 23 bases between the two ends. Germline V lookup: CDR1 SGDLS, CDR2 YYNGEE. The length of the CDR3 is 16 residues. The CDR3 loop reads CASTVNGEAGSDTQYF. In DNA form, the CDR3 reads TGTGCCAGCACCGTTAACGGGGAGGCCGGGTCGGATACGCAGTATTTT.

This sequence joins TRBV6-1 and TRBJ1-1, with D perhaps matching TRBD1 (5 bases). The germline V gene encodes CDR1 MNHNS and CDR2 SASEGT. This CDR3 contains 14 residues. Trimming shortened V by 5 bases and J by 0 bases, and 10 bases separated the two germline ends. The CDR3 here is CASSSGTVNTEAFF. The CDR3 nucleotides read TGTGCCAGCAGTTCCGGGACTGTGAACACTGAAGCTTTCTTT.

The chain combines TRBV5-1 with TRBJ1-2; possibly TRBD1 for D (6 bases). The germline V and J ends were trimmed by 5 bases and 6 bases, with 14 bases remaining between them. The CDR3 consists of 13 residues. Germline V CDR1 and CDR2: SGHRS, YFSETQ. The CDR3 nucleotides read TGCGCCAGCAGTGTCGGGACACCGAATGGCTACACCTTC. This codes for CASSVGTPNGYTF.

The chain is built from TRBV3-1 (or the pseudogene TRBV3-2) and TRBJ2-5, with a weak D call TRBD2 (7 bases). V lost 1 base, J lost 1 base, and 13 bases lay in between. This CDR3 is built from 16 residues. Per the germline V gene, CDR1 is LGHDT and CDR2 is YNNKEL (reference sequence). The CDR3 DNA follows: TGTGCCAGCAGCCAAGTTGCGGGGGCCGCCCAAGAGACCCAGTACTTC. Its protein is CASSQVAGAAQETQYF.

A single count supports this clone. The chain has TRBV15 and TRBJ1-2; 8 bases map to TRBD1. Trimming cost V 7 bases and J 8 bases; bases outside gene matches: 6. The CDR3 length is 12 residues. Per germline, CDR1 LNHNV and CDR2 YYDKDF (reference sequence). The CDR3 DNA is TGTGCCACCACGACAGGGGTAGGAGGCTACACCTTC. Translating gives CATTTGVGGYTF.

The chain employs TRBV5-1 and TRBJ1-2; 8 bases are a match to TRBD1. After removal of 0 bases from V and 3 bases from J, the junction contained 10 bases not matched to a gene. The CDR3 is 17 residues long. The germline V gene has CDR1 SGHRS and CDR2 YFSETQ. CDR3 DNA sequence: TGCGCCAGCAGCTTGGGGCAGGGGGCCCTGGGCCACTATGGCTACACCTTC. It translates to CASSLGQGALGHYGYTF.

The V gene is TRBV11-2, the J gene TRBJ2-1; a possible D gene is TRBD1 (6 bases). Germline-derived CDR1 and CDR2 are SGHAT and FQNNGV. The CDR3 runs to 15 residues. Trimming removed 3 bases from V and 7 bases from J, with 16 bases in between. In DNA, the CDR3 is TGTGCCAGCAGCTTGGAACAGGGCCGGTTTAATGAGCAGTTCTTC. Translation: CASSLEQGRFNEQFF.

V is TRBV18 and J is TRBJ2-4, with 9 bases fitting TRBD1. With 5 bases clipped from V and 1 base from J, the junction kept 6 bases outside the gene matches. This CDR3 comprises 16 residues. Germline V gene data show CDR1 as KGHSH and CDR2 as LQKENI. The CDR3 DNA sequence: TGTGCCAGCTCAGTTACAGGGGGCGCTGCCAAAAACATTCAGTACTTC. Translated, it gives CASSVTGGAAKNIQYF. Based on the CDR3 plus reference TRBV18 and TRBJ2-4, the full variable domain is NAGVMQNPRHLVRRRGQEARLRCSPMKGHSHVYWYRQLPEEGLKFMVYLQKENIIDESGMPKERFSAEFPKEGPSILRIQQVVRGDSAAYFCASSVTGGAAKNIQYFGAGTRLSVL.

The chain links TRBV27 to TRBJ1-2; a weak D match, TRBD1 (6 bases). V lost 6 bases to trimming and J lost 5 bases, with 13 bases between them. Germline V gene sequence: CDR1 MNHEY, CDR2 SMNVEV (reference sequence). The length of the CDR3 is 13 residues. CDR3 DNA sequence: TGTGCCAGCAGCCACCGGACAGAGTATGGCTACACCTTC. Protein sequence: CASSHRTEYGYTF.

Comments on this clone: This same CDR3 is encoded by further DNA sequences in the sample. J is TRBJ2-2 and V is TRBV19; D may be TRBD2 (5 bases). Per germline, CDR1 LNHDA and CDR2 SQIVND (reference sequence). Trimming stripped 3 bases from V and 5 bases from J, with 7 bases between. CDR3 length: 13 residues. The CDR3 sequence is CASSIRGTGELFF. For the CDR3, the DNA is TGTGCCAGTAGTATCCGGGGAACCGGGGAGCTGTTTTTT.

In the case of this clone: One junction end does not reproduce the germline sequence, and a read error may be involved. Other nucleotide sequences in the sample specify the same CDR3. The CDR3 spells CASRAGGLYEQYF. The CDR3 DNA is TGTGCCAGCCGGGCGGGGGGACTCTACGAGCAATACTTC. The rearrangement uses TRBV28 and TRBJ2-7; 8 nucleotides agree with TRBD2. CDR1 is MDHEN and CDR2 is SYDVKM in the germline V gene. This CDR3 is 13 amino acids long.

The rearrangement uses TRBV6-1 and TRBJ1-5, with 10 bases fitting TRBD1. Per the germline V gene, CDR1 is MNHNS and CDR2 is SASEGT. This CDR3 spans 16 amino acids. V gave up 3 bases and J gave up 4 bases; unmatched junction bases: 6. The CDR3 sequence: CASSEGTGVRNQPQHF. For the CDR3, the DNA is TGTGCCAGCAGTGAGGGGACAGGGGTTAGGAATCAGCCCCAGCATTTT.

This rearrangement joins TRBV2 to TRBJ2-2, with TRBD1 matching 8 bases. The germline CDR1 and CDR2 sequences are SNHLY and FYNNEI. This CDR3 has 13 residues. Trimming at V came to 8 bases and at J to 4 bases, leaving 3 bases not matched to a gene. This CDR3 reads CASGQGFTGELFF. The CDR3, as DNA: TGTGCCAGCGGACAGGGTTTCACCGGGGAGCTGTTTTTT.

The rearrangement links TRBV15 to TRBJ2-7; 9 bases map to TRBD1. Germline CDR1 reads LNHNV; CDR2 reads YYDKDF (reference sequence). With V trimmed by 5 bases and J by 3 bases, 8 bases remained unmatched. The length of the CDR3 is 15 residues. CDR3 nucleotides: TGTGCCACCAGCCCGGCGGGACAGGGAGGCTACGAGCAGTACTTC. Translating gives CATSPAGQGGYEQYF.

This clone turned up a few times. The chain links TRBV2 to TRBJ2-1; D is undetermined. V was shortened by 4 bases and J by 0 bases, with 10 bases between the two germline ends. The CDR3 covers 15 residues. The germline V gene has CDR1 SNHLY and CDR2 FYNNEI. CDR3 protein: CASSGNSVSYNEQFF. DNA of the CDR3: TGTGCCAGCAGTGGAAACAGTGTCTCCTACAATGAGCAGTTCTTC. Full variable domain (outside the CDR3, taken from reference TRBV2 and TRBJ2-1): EPEVTQTPSHQVTQMGQEVILRCVPISNHLYFYWYRQILGQKVEFLVSFYNNEISEKSEIFDDQFSVERPDGSNFTLKIRSTKLEDSAMYFCASSGNSVSYNEQFFGPGTRLTVL.

The DNA for the CDR3 is TGTGCCAGCAGCCCCGGAGGAACCTATGGCTACACCTTC. Amino acids: CASSPGGTYGYTF. V is TRBV6-5 and J is TRBJ1-2; no definite D call. Trimming removed 6 bases at V and 4 bases at J, with 12 bases between. Germline CDR1 reads MNHEY; CDR2 reads SVGAGI. The CDR3 covers 13 residues.

This chain links TRBV6-1 with TRBJ2-7; D is possibly TRBD1 (6 bases). The V and J ends lost 0 bases and 0 bases respectively, with 18 bases between them. The CDR3 has 18 residues. The germline CDR1 and CDR2 sequences are MNHNS and SASEGT. The CDR3: CASSEAGGSGQSSYEQYF. CDR3 bases: TGTGCCAGCAGTGAAGCGGGCGGGTCAGGACAGAGCTCCTACGAGCAGTACTTC.

This clone was observed once. This rearrangement joins TRBV5-1 to TRBJ2-3; D unclear. This CDR3 has 14 amino acids. CDR1 and CDR2 from the germline V gene are SGHRS and YFSETQ. V lost 1 base to trimming and J lost 0 bases, with 6 bases between them. In DNA form, the CDR3 reads TGCGCCAGCAGCTTGAGCTCTAGCACAGATACGCAGTATTTT. Translation gives CASSLSSSTDTQYF. The whole variable domain, filled in from reference TRBV5-1 and TRBJ2-3, reads KAGVTQTPRYLIKTRGQQVTLSCSPISGHRSVSWYQQTPGQGLQFLFEYFSETQRNKGNFPGRFSGRQFSNSRSEMNVSTLELGDSALYLCASSLSSSTDTQYFGPGTRLTVL.

The V and J genes are TRBV12-3 or TRBV12-4 and TRBJ1-5, with D unclear. The CDR3 spans 11 residues. The V end lost 3 bases, the J end lost 11 bases, and 8 bases lay between the germline ends. The DNA of the CDR3 is TGTGCCAGCAGTTTTGGGGAGGCCCAGCATTTT. This translates into CASSFGEAQHF.

The genes are TRBV5-1 and TRBJ1-6, with TRBD1 identical over 8 bases. The CDR3 runs to 13 residues. Germline trimming cut 0 bases from V and 17 bases from J; bases unmatched to any gene: 7. Germline CDR1 and CDR2: SGHRS and YFSETQ. The CDR3 region is CASSLGSGGLVHF. As DNA, the CDR3 is TGCGCCAGCAGCTTGGGTTCAGGGGGCCTCGTCCACTTT.

The chain recombines TRBV19 with TRBJ1-2; TRBD1 matches at 8 bases. The CDR3 contains 14 residues. The germline gives CDR1 LNHDA, CDR2 SQIVND (reference sequence). The V gene end was trimmed by 6 bases and the J gene end by 8 bases; junction bases not matched to a gene: 11. The CDR3 bases are TGTGCCAGTAGCCCCTCGGACAGGGTTGTCGGCTACACCTTC. Translation: CASSPSDRVVGYTF.

J is TRBJ1-2 and V is TRBV5-6; 7 bases align to TRBD1. Germline CDR1 is SGHDT and CDR2 is YYEEEE. J lost 4 bases, V lost 2 bases, and 8 bases had no gene match. The CDR3 contains 15 residues. CDR3 region: CASSLKGAGGYGYTF. For the CDR3, the DNA is TGTGCCAGCAGCTTAAAGGGGGCTGGCGGCTATGGCTACACCTTC.

The rearrangement uses TRBV5-4 and TRBJ2-3, with 10 bases identical to TRBD2. CDR1 is SGHNT and CDR2 is YYREEE in the germline V gene (reference sequence). The CDR3 totals 16 residues. The J segment lost 2 bases and the V segment lost 3 bases, leaving 6 bases of the junction unmatched. As DNA, the CDR3 is TGTGCCAGCAGCTCCTTAGCGGGGGGTGCCACAGATACGCAGTATTTT. Amino acid sequence: CASSSLAGGATDTQYF.

The chain employs TRBV5-4 and TRBJ2-7; maybe TRBD1 (5 bases). There are 16 residues in the CDR3. V was shortened by 0 bases and J by 5 bases, with 18 bases between the two germline ends. Germline CDR1 and CDR2: SGHNT and YYREEE (reference sequence). The CDR3 spells CASSLGQRVSVDEQYF. The CDR3 DNA follows: TGTGCCAGCAGCTTGGGACAGCGAGTAAGTGTTGACGAGCAGTACTTC.